This T cell receptor (beta chain) was sequenced during a study of CD8+CD57+ T cells in acquired aplastic anemia. Study as a whole: Recorded DNA amounts for sorted CD4+ and CD8+ cells had an average of roughly 3.4 ug.

With respect to this clonotype: Antigen specificity is unknown.

Study outcomes and limitations: Almost 30 shared CD8+ CDR3s appeared highly expressed within patients' immunodominant clones.

Genomic DNA, the template, was used for profiling of the TCR beta VDJ and CDR3. One entry per CDR3 protein, called by TCRdb with MiXCR from the reads. The sample includes hundreds of thousands of distinct CDR3 sequences, about 50% of them seen just once. Flow cytometry had shown expanded CD8+CD57+ cells in the patients chosen for sequencing. At blood sampling, none of the patients had yet received therapy. This TCR came from a human donor with aplastic anemia. Material: sorted CD4+, CD8+, or CD8+CD57+ T cells (not recorded which) from PBMCs.

CDR3 sequence reads: CASSEGQVGETQYF. The CDR3, as DNA: TGCGCCAGCAGCGAGGGACAGGTCGGAGAGACCCAGTACTTC. The chain combines TRBV5-1 with TRBJ2-5; 8 bases align to TRBD1. Germline CDR1 SGHRS, CDR2 YFSETQ. The CDR3 has 14 residues. Unmatched junction bases numbered 6, after V lost 4 bases and J lost 4 bases.